This record covers a single TCR beta chain. Trimming pared 5 bases from V and 2 bases from J, leaving 13 bases between. The V gene's germline CDR1 is SEHNR and CDR2 FQNEAQ (reference sequence). This CDR3 contains 14 residues. The data belong to a study of identical twins. TCRdb redid the calling of the 5' RACE reads with MiXCR, one entry per CDR3 protein. The sample yields approximately 190,000 distinct CDR3 sequences, around 15% seen once. These records were also assigned to another study, of T cells expressing NK-cell markers. Per that paper: Out of eight donors sequenced, seven tested HCMV-seropositive and the remaining one seronegative. Restriction of sorting to alpha-beta TCR T cells was accomplished in several experiments using an anti-gamma-delta TCR antibody.

This chain connects TRBV7-9 to TRBJ2-7; tentative D call: TRBD2 (5 bases). The sample was CD8+ T cells sorted from blood. The TCR was taken from a woman aged 18-29 years in good health. CDR3 sequence: CASSPLSGPYEQYF. The CDR3 region has the DNA TGTGCCAGCAGCCCCCTAAGCGGCCCCTACGAGCAGTACTTC.